What follows are 14 T cell receptor beta chains derived from one specimen sequenced in a study of OX40 agonist ivuxolimab in advanced cancers. The table came from immunoSEQ multiplex PCR; TCRdb's copy has only in-frame clones and leaves some out. This table has tens of thousands of clones, roughly 90% appearing once. Here the sequenced sample was CD4+ or CD8+ T cells sorted from blood, taken in a trial of the OX40 agonist ivuxolimab. The origin of the receptors is an adult with an advanced solid tumor such as melanoma, head and neck, liver or kidney cancer.

The chain employs TRBV7-9 and TRBJ2-7; D is undetermined. The CDR3 has 14 residues. V shed 1 base and J shed 4 bases, with 11 bases lying between them. Looked up from germline, CDR1 is SEHNR and CDR2 is FQNEAQ (reference sequence). This chain's CDR3 is CASSLGGQRYEQYF. CDR3 bases: TGTGCCAGCAGCTTAGGCGGCCAGCGATACGAGCAGTACTTC.

This chain joins TRBV10-3 and TRBJ2-1; D is uncertain. The CDR3 contains 15 residues. V was shortened by 2 bases and J by 2 bases, with 10 bases between the two germline ends. The V gene's germline CDR1 is ENHRY and CDR2 SYGVKD. The CDR3 nucleotides read TGTGCCATCAGTGAGGACACCCAAACCTACAATGAGCAGTTCTTC. It codes for CAISEDTQTYNEQFF.

This clone was seen only once. The V and J genes are TRBV6-1 and TRBJ2-7; D may be TRBD1 (5 bases). The CDR3 runs to 13 residues. The germline V gene has CDR1 MNHNS and CDR2 SASEGT. V lost 6 bases, J lost 0 bases, and 9 bases lay in between. In nucleotides, the CDR3 is TGTGCCAGCAGCAAGACAGTCTCCTACGAGCAGTACTTC. Protein sequence: CASSKTVSYEQYF.

In its sample, this clone was seen once. The J gene is TRBJ2-7, the V gene TRBV6-1, with 12 bases lining up with TRBD2. This CDR3 region has 19 residues. CDR1 and CDR2 from the germline V gene are MNHNS and SASEGT. J lost 3 bases, V lost 4 bases, and 16 bases had no gene match. Here the CDR3 DNA reads TGTGCCAGCAGTGCGAATGGGGATACTAGCGGGGGGACTCTCTACGAGCAGTACTTC. It encodes CASSANGDTSGGTLYEQYF.

The chain recombines TRBV6-1 with TRBJ1-1; D gene unclear. Germline CDR1 and CDR2: MNHNS and SASEGT. This CDR3 is built from 13 residues. V gave up 3 bases and J gave up 4 bases, with 9 bases separating them. This chain's CDR3 is CASSDYLLTEAFF. The CDR3 nucleotides are TGTGCCAGCAGTGACTATCTTCTCACTGAAGCTTTCTTT.

The J gene is TRBJ2-7, the V gene TRBV4-2; 9 nucleotides agree with TRBD2. The germline CDR1 and CDR2 sequences are LGHNA and YNFKEQ. Trimming took 0 bases from V and 2 from J; bases not matched to a gene: 5. The CDR3 is made up of 16 amino acids. The CDR3 loop is CASSQEWRGGTYEQYF. The CDR3 DNA is TGTGCCAGCAGCCAAGAATGGCGGGGGGGCACCTACGAGCAGTACTTC.

The chain employs TRBV14 and TRBJ2-7, with 9 bases lining up with TRBD1. V lost 1 base and J lost 6; bases outside the gene matches: 10. CDR3 size: 16 residues. Looked up from germline, CDR1 is SGHDN and CDR2 is FVKESK. DNA of the CDR3: TGTGCCAGCAGCCAAGTAGGGGACAGGGTTTATTCCGAGCAGTACTTC. Residues: CASSQVGDRVYSEQYF.

The CDR3 region is CASSRGTSGALSEQYF. For the CDR3, the DNA is TGTGCCAGCAGCCGGGGGACTAGCGGGGCCCTCTCCGAGCAGTACTTC. The rearrangement joins TRBV7-9 to TRBJ2-7; 13 bases line up with TRBD2. The length of the CDR3 is 16 residues. Germline CDR1 reads SEHNR; CDR2 reads FQNEAQ (reference sequence). The ends lost 5 bases at V and 6 bases at J; junction bases unmatched: 10.

The chain carries TRBV7-9 and TRBJ1-1, with D perhaps TRBD1 (5 bases). This CDR3 spans 12 amino acids. The germline CDR1 and CDR2 sequences are SEHNR and FQNEAQ (reference sequence). Trimming took off 7 bases at V and 5 bases at J, with 11 bases between the two ends. The CDR3 DNA sequence: TGTGCCAGCACCAACGGGGGTACTGAAGCTTTCTTT. This translates into CASTNGGTEAFF.

V usage is TRBV4-1 and J usage is TRBJ2-5, with 8 bases that match TRBD1. The end of the DNA fits TRBJ2-7 better, so the J call may be wrong. The CDR3 is made up of 14 amino acids. Germline loops: CDR1 MGHRA, CDR2 YSYEKL. The CDR3 nucleotides read TGCGCCAGCAGACTAACAGGGGGCTCCTACGAGCAGTACTTC. Translation: CASRLTGGSYEQYF.

This rearrangement joins TRBV18 to TRBJ2-7; D assignment may be TRBD1 or TRBD2 (5 bases each). The germline V and J ends were trimmed by 3 bases and 2 bases, with 14 bases remaining between them. Per germline, CDR1 KGHSH and CDR2 LQKENI. There are 15 residues in the CDR3. The CDR3 here is CASSPNLGEPYEQYF. The CDR3 bases are TGTGCCAGCTCACCCAACTTGGGGGAGCCCTACGAGCAGTACTTC.

This sequence joins TRBV4-1 and TRBJ2-2; the D is unclear. The germline CDR1 and CDR2 sequences are MGHRA and YSYEKL. This CDR3 comprises 14 residues. V dropped 5 bases and J dropped 5 bases, with 12 bases sitting between them. The CDR3 nucleotides read TGCGCCAGCAGCATCTTGGGTGGGACCGGGGAGCTGTTTTTT. Residues: CASSILGGTGELFF.

The J gene is TRBJ2-6, the V gene TRBV9; D gene ambiguous. Germline CDR1 is SGDLS and CDR2 is YYNGEE. There are 15 residues in the CDR3. Trimming cost V 4 bases and J 4 bases, with 12 bases left between them. As DNA, the CDR3 is TGTGCCAGCAGCCCCCTTGATGTGGGGGCCAACGTCCTGACTTTC. Amino acid sequence: CASSPLDVGANVLTF.

This clone was seen a few times. This chain links TRBV4-2 with TRBJ1-5; TRBD1 might be the D (6 bases). The CDR3 runs to 18 residues. Germline V lookup: CDR1 LGHNA, CDR2 YNFKEQ. The ends were cut back, 0 bases at V and 0 bases at J, with 15 bases in the middle. CDR3: CASSQDNGRDNSNQPQHF. Here the CDR3 DNA reads TGTGCCAGCAGCCAAGATAACGGGCGGGACAATAGCAATCAGCCCCAGCATTTT.